The sample holds a few counts of the clone carrying this T cell receptor beta chain. This entry is derived from a study of blood T cell repertoires in COVID-19. The overall study: COVID-19 samples from acute and convalescent phases originated in the United States, Italy and Spain.

The V gene end was trimmed by 0 bases and the J gene end by 5 bases; junction bases not matched to a gene: 8. Germline CDR1 reads SGHRS; CDR2 reads YFSETQ. The CDR3 is 17 residues long. Authors' data handling: Amplification of reference gene primers provided the estimated nucleated cell counts. TCRdb keeps only in-frame clones here, not all; method: immunoSEQ multiplex PCR. From that table come the V and J calls and clone size; the DNA was used to work out D and trimming. The sample yields about 130,000 clones, around 86% seen once. In Seattle, patients joined the study during active infection and were tracked longitudinally.

The specimen sequenced was peripheral blood. The sequence came from a woman in her 70s with COVID-19, enrolled during active disease. The V call is TRBV5-1, the J call TRBJ1-1, with 12 positions matching TRBD1. In DNA form, the CDR3 reads TGCGCCAGCAGCTTGGTGGGGACAGGGGGCGCCTGGACTGAAGCTTTCTTT. Its protein is CASSLVGTGGAWTEAFF.